The 15 T cell receptor beta chains below all came from one sample that was sequenced in a study of blood T cells in healthy people across ages. It was with a sample-barcoded 5' primer and a J-beta primer mix that a second PCR of roughly 7 to 12 cycles was run. TCRdb reprocessed the 5' RACE reads with MiXCR, giving one entry per CDR3 protein. The sample has about 830,000 distinct CDR3 sequences, more than 45% seen once. Sequenced input: blood. Receptor source: a man younger than 45 in good health.

This clonotype was seen a few times. This chain joins TRBV4-1 and TRBJ2-1, with 8 positions matching TRBD1. CDR1 is MGHRA, CDR2 YSYEKL, per germline. J lost 5 bases, V lost 4 bases, and 4 bases had no gene match. The CDR3 is 14 amino acids. The CDR3 DNA is TGCGCCAGCAGCCTAGCGGACAGGGACAATGAGCAGTTCTTC. Its translation is CASSLADRDNEQFF.

V usage is TRBV20-1 and J usage is TRBJ1-6; 9 bases agree with TRBD1. V trimming: 5 bases; J trimming: 14 bases; junction bases outside the gene matches: 10. The CDR3 is 13 residues long. Germline values: CDR1 DFQATT, CDR2 SNEGSKA (reference sequence). The CDR3 DNA reads TGCAGTGCTCCGGGACAGGGAGGGTCATCCCTCCACTTT. Its translation: CSAPGQGGSSLHF.

This clonotype has only a few counts. V and J are TRBV15 and TRBJ2-7; D uncertain. Germline-derived CDR1 and CDR2 are LNHNV and YYDKDF (reference sequence). The CDR3 totals 13 residues. With 0 bases removed from V and 4 bases from J, the gap between germline ends came to 7 bases. For the CDR3, the DNA is TGTGCCACCAGCAGAGATCTGGGTTACGAGCAGTACTTC. This gives the protein CATSRDLGYEQYF.

The rearrangement uses TRBV5-6 and TRBJ2-4; D is uncertain. This CDR3 is built from 13 residues. V shed 1 base and J shed 13 bases, with 15 bases lying between them. From germline, CDR1 is SGHDT and CDR2 YYEEEE. CDR3 DNA: TGTGCCAGCAGCTTGATCGGCTACTTACGGCAGTACTTC. This gives the protein CASSLIGYLRQYF.

In this sample, this clonotype turned up a few times. Relative to the germline gene, one junction end is altered; a read error may explain this. This rearrangement joins TRBV29-1 to TRBJ2-7; 7 bases map to TRBD2. Germline CDR1 and CDR2: SQVTM and ANQGSEA. The length of the CDR3 is 16 residues. DNA of the CDR3: TGCGGCGTTGTTGTAGCGGGCAAACTGACTACCTACGAGCAGTACTTC. Translated: CGVVVAGKLTTYEQYF.

This sequence joins TRBV27 and TRBJ2-5; a possible D gene is TRBD2 (6 bases). The ends were cut back, 4 bases at V and 7 bases at J, with 19 bases in the middle. CDR1 is MNHEY and CDR2 is SMNVEV in the germline V gene (reference sequence). The CDR3 covers 15 residues. CDR3 loop: CASSWDPSVKGTQYF. CDR3 in DNA: TGTGCCAGCAGTTGGGACCCTAGCGTCAAGGGGACCCAGTACTTC.

This clonotype was recorded many times. This chain uses TRBV4-2 with TRBJ2-7; D gene ambiguous. CDR3 size: 13 residues. Trimming shortened V by 0 bases and J by 4 bases, and 7 bases separated the two germline ends. Germline CDR1 LGHNA, CDR2 YNFKEQ. The CDR3 nucleotides read TGTGCCAGCAGCCAAGATCGTCGGTACGAGCAGTACTTC. Translating gives CASSQDRRYEQYF.

This chain connects TRBV2 to TRBJ2-3; TRBD2 matches at 9 bases. The V gene end was trimmed by 1 base and the J gene end by 6 bases; junction bases not matched to a gene: 8. There are 16 residues in the CDR3. Germline CDR1 reads SNHLY; CDR2 reads FYNNEI. CDR3 in DNA: TGTGCCAGCAGTGAAGGGGCGGGGGGGCCCCTGGATACGCAGTATTTT. It is translated as CASSEGAGGPLDTQYF.

The chain links TRBV12-5 to TRBJ2-3, with D possibly TRBD2 on 5 matching bases. This CDR3 comprises 13 residues. In germline, CDR1 is LGHNT, CDR2 FRNRAP. With 6 bases removed from V and 3 bases from J, the gap between germline ends came to 10 bases. DNA of the CDR3: TGTGCTAGTGGCCGGACTTCTACAGATACGCAGTATTTT. It codes for CASGRTSTDTQYF.

This chain links TRBV20-1 with TRBJ1-1; 11 bases fit TRBD1. Germline-derived CDR1 and CDR2 are DFQATT and SNEGSKA (reference sequence). The V and J ends lost 5 bases and 4 bases, in that order; junction bases with no gene match: 3. The CDR3 loop spans 13 amino acids. CDR3 sequence reads: CSAGQGAGTEAFF. CDR3 DNA sequence: TGCAGTGCTGGACAGGGGGCAGGCACTGAAGCTTTCTTT.

The chain combines TRBV6-5 with TRBJ2-5; tentatively, D is TRBD1 or TRBD2 (5 bases each). TRBJ2-7 matches the DNA end more closely, so the J call is doubtful. The CDR3 runs 14 residues. Germline assignment: CDR1 MNHEY and CDR2 SVGAGI. The DNA of the CDR3 is TGTGCCAGCAGATCATATAGGTGGGGGAACGAGCAGTACTTC. It is translated as CASRSYRWGNEQYF.

Only one count was recorded for this clonotype. The chain employs TRBV6-1 and TRBJ1-1; D not resolved. This CDR3 is 14 amino acids long. Per the germline V gene, CDR1 is MNHNS and CDR2 is SASEGT. Trimming stripped 10 bases from V and 0 bases from J, with 15 bases between. CDR3 nucleotides: TGTGCCACCGGAGAACTAAACATGAACACTGAAGCTTTCTTT. It translates to CATGELNMNTEAFF.

The chain carries TRBV27 and TRBJ2-5; D gene ambiguous. The J call may be wrong; the DNA end is better matched by TRBJ2-7. CDR3 size: 13 residues. Germline assignment: CDR1 MNHEY and CDR2 SMNVEV (reference sequence). CDR3 DNA: TGTGCCAGCAGTTTTGGCCCGTTTGCCGAGCAGTACTTC. It encodes CASSFGPFAEQYF.

V usage is TRBV4-1 and J usage is TRBJ2-5; the D call may be TRBD1 or TRBD2 (5 bases each). Trimming took 0 bases from V and 5 from J, leaving 16 bases between them. Germline CDR1 and CDR2: MGHRA and YSYEKL. This CDR3 contains 16 residues. CDR3 residues: CASSQDRAGWGETQYF. CDR3 DNA sequence: TGCGCCAGCAGCCAAGATCGGGCAGGGTGGGGGGAGACCCAGTACTTC.

This chain joins TRBV7-9 and TRBJ2-1; D not certain. The CDR3 is 14 amino acids. The V end lost 5 bases, the J end lost 4 bases, and 12 bases lay between the germline ends. Germline V gene lookup returns CDR1 SEHNR and CDR2 FQNEAQ (reference sequence). The DNA of the CDR3 is TGTGCCAGCAGCGATATCACCCGGTACAATGAGCAGTTCTTC. This encodes CASSDITRYNEQFF. Full variable domain (rest looked up from reference TRBV7-9 and TRBJ2-1): DTGVSQNPRHKITKRGQNVTFRCDPISEHNRLYWYRQTLGQGPEFLTYFQNEAQLEKSRLLSDRFSAERPKGSFSTLEIQRTEQGDSAMYLCASSDITRYNEQFFGPGTRLTVL.